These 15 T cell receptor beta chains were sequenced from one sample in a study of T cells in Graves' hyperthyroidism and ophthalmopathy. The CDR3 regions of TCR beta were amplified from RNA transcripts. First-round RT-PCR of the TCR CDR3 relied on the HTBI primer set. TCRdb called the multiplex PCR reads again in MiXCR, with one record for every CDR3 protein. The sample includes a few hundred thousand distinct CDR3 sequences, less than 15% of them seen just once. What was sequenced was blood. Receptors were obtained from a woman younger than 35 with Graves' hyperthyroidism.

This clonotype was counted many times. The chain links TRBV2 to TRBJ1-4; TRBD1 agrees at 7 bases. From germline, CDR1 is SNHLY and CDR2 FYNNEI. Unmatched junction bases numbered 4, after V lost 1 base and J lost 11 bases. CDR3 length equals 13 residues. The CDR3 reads CASSEEGAQKLFF. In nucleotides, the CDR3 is TGTGCCAGCAGTGAAGAGGGGGCGCAGAAACTGTTTTTT.

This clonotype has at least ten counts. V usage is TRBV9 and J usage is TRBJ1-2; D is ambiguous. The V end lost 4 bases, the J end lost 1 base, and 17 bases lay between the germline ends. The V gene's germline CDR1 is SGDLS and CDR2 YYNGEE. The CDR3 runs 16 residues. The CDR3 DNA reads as TGTGCCAGCAGCCCTCACACCACGCAGATTAACTATGGCTACACCTTC. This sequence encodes CASSPHTTQINYGYTF. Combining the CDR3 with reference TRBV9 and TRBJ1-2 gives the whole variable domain DSGVTQTPKHLITATGQRVTLRCSPRSGDLSVYWYQQSLDQGLQFLIQYYNGEERAKGNILERFSAQQFPDLHSELNLSSLELGDSALYFCASSPHTTQINYGYTFGSGTRLTVV.

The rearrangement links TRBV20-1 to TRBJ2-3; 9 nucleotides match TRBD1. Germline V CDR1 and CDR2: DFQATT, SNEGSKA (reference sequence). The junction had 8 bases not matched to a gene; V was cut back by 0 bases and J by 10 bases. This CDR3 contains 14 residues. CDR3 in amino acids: CSARDAGTGRAQYF. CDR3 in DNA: TGCAGTGCTAGAGATGCCGGGACAGGGAGGGCGCAGTATTTT.

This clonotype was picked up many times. CDR3 coding DNA: TGTGCCAGCAGTGGACTAGCGGGGGGGTATAATGAGGAGCTGTTTTTT. It codes for CASSGLAGGYNEELFF. This rearrangement joins TRBV6-1 to TRBJ2-2, with TRBD2 identical over 14 bases. The CDR3 extends over 16 amino acids. Germline CDR1 reads MNHNS; CDR2 reads SASEGT. Losses at the gene ends were 4 bases for V and 10 bases for J; bases not matched to a gene: 8.

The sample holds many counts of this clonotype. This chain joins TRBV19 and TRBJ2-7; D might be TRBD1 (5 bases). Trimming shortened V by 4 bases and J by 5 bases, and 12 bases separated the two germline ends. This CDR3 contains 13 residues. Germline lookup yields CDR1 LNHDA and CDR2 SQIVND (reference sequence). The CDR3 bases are TGTGCCAGTAGTAGCAGGGTTCCCGACGAGCAGTACTTC. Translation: CASSSRVPDEQYF.

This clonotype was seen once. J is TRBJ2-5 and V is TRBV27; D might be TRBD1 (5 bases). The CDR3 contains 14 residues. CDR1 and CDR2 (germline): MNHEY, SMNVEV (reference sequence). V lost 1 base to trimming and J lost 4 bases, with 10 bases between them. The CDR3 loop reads CASSLLAGLETQYF. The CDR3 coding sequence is TGTGCCAGCAGTTTATTGGCAGGGTTAGAGACCCAGTACTTC.

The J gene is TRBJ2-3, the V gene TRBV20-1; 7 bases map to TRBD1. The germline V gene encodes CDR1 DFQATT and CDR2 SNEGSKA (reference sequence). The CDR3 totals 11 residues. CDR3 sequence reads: CRQGKADTQYF. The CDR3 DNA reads TGCAGACAGGGGAAGGCAGATACGCAGTATTTT.

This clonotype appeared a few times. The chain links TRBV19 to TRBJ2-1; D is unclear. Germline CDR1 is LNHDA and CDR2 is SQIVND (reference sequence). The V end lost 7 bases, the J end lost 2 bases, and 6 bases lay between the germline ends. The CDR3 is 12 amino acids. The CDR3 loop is CASNGAYNEQFF. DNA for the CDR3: TGTGCCAGTAATGGGGCCTACAATGAGCAGTTCTTC.

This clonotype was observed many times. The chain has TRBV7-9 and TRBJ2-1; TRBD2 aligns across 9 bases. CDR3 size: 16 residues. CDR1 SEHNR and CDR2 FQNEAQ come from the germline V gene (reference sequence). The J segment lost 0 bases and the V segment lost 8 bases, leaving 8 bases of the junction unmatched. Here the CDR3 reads CASSPAGGSSYNEQFF. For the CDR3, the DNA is TGTGCCAGCTCCCCTGCGGGGGGGAGCTCCTACAATGAGCAGTTCTTC.

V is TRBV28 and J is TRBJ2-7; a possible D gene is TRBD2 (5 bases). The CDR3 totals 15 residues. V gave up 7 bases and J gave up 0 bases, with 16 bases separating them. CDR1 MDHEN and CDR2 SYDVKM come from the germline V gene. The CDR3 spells CASTPPGFRSYEQYF. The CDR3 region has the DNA TGTGCCAGCACCCCACCGGGGTTTCGCTCCTACGAGCAGTACTTC.

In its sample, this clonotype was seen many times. In DNA form, the CDR3 reads TGCAGTGTCCGGGAGGGCCTCGGGGAGACCCAGTACTTC. Its protein is CSVREGLGETQYF. The chain joins TRBV20-1 to TRBJ2-5; 8 bases line up with TRBD2. This CDR3 has 13 amino acids. CDR1 and CDR2 from the germline V gene are DFQATT and SNEGSKA (reference sequence). The J segment lost 5 bases and the V segment lost 7 bases, leaving 9 bases of the junction unmatched.

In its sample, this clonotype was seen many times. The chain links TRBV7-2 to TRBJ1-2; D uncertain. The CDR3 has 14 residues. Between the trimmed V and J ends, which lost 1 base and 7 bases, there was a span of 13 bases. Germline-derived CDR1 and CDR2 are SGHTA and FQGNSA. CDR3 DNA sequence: TGTGCCAGCAGCTTAGTTAACGGGAAGGGTGGCTACACCTTC. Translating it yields CASSLVNGKGGYTF. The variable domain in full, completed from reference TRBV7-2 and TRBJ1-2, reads GAGVSQSPSNKVTEKGKDVELRCDPISGHTALYWYRQSLGQGLEFLIYFQGNSAPDKSGLPSDRFSAERTGGSVSTLTIQRTQQEDSAVYLCASSLVNGKGGYTFGSGTRLTVV.

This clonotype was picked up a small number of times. The CDR3 sequence is CASSHRIWVAEAFF. As DNA, the CDR3 is TGCGCCAGCAGCCACCGAATTTGGGTAGCTGAAGCTTTCTTT. This chain joins TRBV4-1 and TRBJ1-1; D call uncertain. V gave up 3 bases and J gave up 6 bases, with 14 bases separating them. The CDR3 has 14 residues. In germline, CDR1 is MGHRA, CDR2 YSYEKL.

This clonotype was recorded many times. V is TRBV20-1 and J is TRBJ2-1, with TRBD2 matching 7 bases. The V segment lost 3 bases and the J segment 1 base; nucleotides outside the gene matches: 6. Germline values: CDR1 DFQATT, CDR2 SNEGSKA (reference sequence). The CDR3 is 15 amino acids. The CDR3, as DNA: TGCAGTGCTAGGGCTAGCGGAGAATCCTACAATGAGCAGTTCTTC. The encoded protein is CSARASGESYNEQFF.

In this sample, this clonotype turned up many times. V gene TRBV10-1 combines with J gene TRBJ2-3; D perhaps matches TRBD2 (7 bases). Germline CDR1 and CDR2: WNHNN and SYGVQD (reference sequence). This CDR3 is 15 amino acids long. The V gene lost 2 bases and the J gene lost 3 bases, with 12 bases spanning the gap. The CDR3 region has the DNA TGCGCCAGCAGTGAGGGGGGGGCAGGAACAGATACGCAGTATTTT. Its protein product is CASSEGGAGTDTQYF.